These 26 T cell receptor beta chains share one sample of origin, sequenced in a study of regulatory T cells in long-lasting Graves disease. The time point is: persistent/refractory GD, antithyroid drugs over 5 years with positive TRAb. Construction of the TCR library relied on RNA isolated from PBMCs. Researchers made TCR beta libraries by using iRepertoire HTBI primers and running Arm-PCR on CDR3 regions. TCRdb reprocessed the multiplex PCR reads with MiXCR, giving one entry per CDR3 protein. Among a few hundred thousand distinct CDR3 sequences listed, 20% to 25% were seen once. Source: peripheral blood mononuclear cells (PBMCs), taken when the disease was refractory, from a patient treated with antithyroid drugs. The receptors here all came from a female donor with Graves disease.

This clonotype was picked up a small number of times. This chain uses TRBV28 with TRBJ2-3; TRBD2 might be the D (6 bases). V was pared by 5 bases and J by 4 bases, with 13 bases between. The CDR3 consists of 14 residues. The V gene's germline CDR1 is MDHEN and CDR2 SYDVKM. The CDR3 loop reads CASSGAGNADTQYF. The CDR3 nucleotides read TGTGCCAGCAGTGGGGCGGGGAACGCAGATACGCAGTATTTT.

The CDR3 DNA sequence: TGTGCCAGCAGCCAAGATCCACAGGGGAGAAATTCACCCCTCCACTTT. Residues: CASSQDPQGRNSPLHF. This chain links TRBV3-1 with TRBJ1-6; 7 nucleotides line up with TRBD1. CDR3 length: 16 amino acids. CDR1 is LGHDT and CDR2 is YNNKEL in the germline V gene (reference sequence). After removal of 0 bases from V and 7 bases from J, the junction contained 6 bases not matched to a gene.

This clonotype was recorded many times. The chain combines TRBV6-5 with TRBJ1-2; D is uncertain. Germline V lookup: CDR1 MNHEY, CDR2 SVGAGI. The length of the CDR3 is 12 residues. V was cut by 2 bases and J by 4 bases, with 5 bases left in between. The CDR3: CASSYASYGYTF. The CDR3 DNA reads TGTGCCAGCAGTTACGCCAGCTATGGCTACACCTTC.

This clonotype was recorded many times. The genes are TRBV2 and TRBJ2-7; 10 bases agree with TRBD1. With 6 bases clipped from V and 0 bases from J, the junction kept 2 bases outside the gene matches. CDR1 is SNHLY, CDR2 FYNNEI, per germline. The CDR3 length is 14 residues. CDR3 DNA sequence: TGTGCCAGCAGGGACAGGGGGGCCTCCTACGAGCAGTACTTC. Amino acid sequence: CASRDRGASYEQYF.

This rearrangement joins TRBV11-2 to TRBJ2-7; D not certain. This CDR3 comprises 15 residues. V lost 3 bases and J 1 base, leaving 13 bases between the germline ends. CDR1 and CDR2 (germline): SGHAT, FQNNGV. The CDR3 protein is CASSLLVRVSYEQYF. The CDR3 region has the DNA TGTGCCAGCAGCTTGCTAGTAAGGGTTTCCTACGAGCAGTACTTC.

This clonotype was counted between two and nine times. The V and J genes are TRBV7-2 and TRBJ2-3, with D uncertain. The CDR3 is made up of 12 amino acids. The V gene lost 4 bases and the J gene lost 4 bases, with 6 bases spanning the gap. Germline values: CDR1 SGHTA, CDR2 FQGNSA. As DNA, the CDR3 is TGTGCCAGCAGCTCAATACCAGATACGCAGTATTTT. Protein sequence: CASSSIPDTQYF. Complete variable domain (other parts from reference TRBV7-2 and TRBJ2-3): GAGVSQSPSNKVTEKGKDVELRCDPISGHTALYWYRQSLGQGLEFLIYFQGNSAPDKSGLPSDRFSAERTGGSVSTLTIQRTQQEDSAVYLCASSSIPDTQYFGPGTRLTVL.

This chain connects TRBV10-3 to TRBJ2-2, with TRBD1 identical over 9 bases. There are 16 residues in the CDR3. The germline gives CDR1 ENHRY, CDR2 SYGVKD. Germline trimming cut 11 bases from V and 1 base from J; bases unmatched to any gene: 11. The CDR3 DNA reads as TGTGCCTCTTCTCCCGGGACAGGGAAGAACACCGGGGAGCTGTTTTTT. This codes for CASSPGTGKNTGELFF.

This clonotype showed up many times. The chain joins TRBV7-2 to TRBJ2-5; 12 bases are a match to TRBD2. The V gene's germline CDR1 is SGHTA and CDR2 FQGNSA. The J segment lost 4 bases and the V segment lost 2 bases, leaving 8 bases of the junction unmatched. The CDR3 spans 17 residues. The CDR3 DNA sequence: TGTGCCAGCAGCTTATCTCAACTAGCGGGAGGTGGAGAGACCCAGTACTTC. It is translated as CASSLSQLAGGGETQYF.

This clonotype was detected ten times or more. This chain joins TRBV7-8 and TRBJ1-1; D is unresolved. CDR3 size: 16 residues. Germline lookup yields CDR1 SGHVS and CDR2 FQNEAQ. V gave up 1 base and J gave up 0 bases, with 12 bases separating them. Here the CDR3 reads CASSLGRTVMNTEAFF. The CDR3 nucleotides read TGTGCCAGCAGCTTAGGGCGAACAGTCATGAACACTGAAGCTTTCTTT. The complete variable domain, with remaining parts taken from reference TRBV7-8 and TRBJ1-1, reads GAGVSQSPRYKVAKRGQDVALRCDPISGHVSLFWYQQALGQGPEFLTYFQNEAQLDKSGLPSDRFFAERPEGSVSTLKIQRTQQEDSAVYLCASSLGRTVMNTEAFFGQGTRLTVV.

The chain uses TRBV2 and TRBJ1-1; no definite D call. CDR1 SNHLY and CDR2 FYNNEI come from the germline V gene. This CDR3 has 17 residues. V lost 6 bases and J lost 0, with 20 bases in between. The CDR3 DNA reads as TGTGCCAGCAGCCAAGATCCTGGGCTAAACATGAACACTGAAGCTTTCTTT. Translation gives CASSQDPGLNMNTEAFF.

The genes are TRBV19 and TRBJ2-5, with TRBD2 identical over 7 bases. Germline CDR1 and CDR2: LNHDA and SQIVND (reference sequence). The CDR3 runs to 16 residues. Losses at the gene ends were 0 bases for V and 7 bases for J; bases not matched to a gene: 11. The CDR3 is CASSIDLAGEAGTQYF. In nucleotides, the CDR3 is TGTGCCAGTAGTATAGATCTCGCGGGGGAGGCGGGGACCCAGTACTTC.

V gene TRBV7-9 combines with J gene TRBJ2-5; D perhaps matches TRBD2 (6 bases). CDR3 length: 14 residues. Germline V CDR1 and CDR2: SEHNR, FQNEAQ (reference sequence). The ends were cut back, 0 bases at V and 5 bases at J, with 10 bases in the middle. The DNA of the CDR3 is TGTGCCAGCAGCTTAGCTAGCGGCCCGGAGACCCAGTACTTC. Encoded protein: CASSLASGPETQYF.

The genes are TRBV27 and TRBJ2-5; D may match TRBD1 or TRBD2 (6 bases each). The CDR3 totals 16 residues. Germline lookup yields CDR1 MNHEY and CDR2 SMNVEV (reference sequence). Trimming stripped 5 bases from V and 4 bases from J, with 20 bases between. In DNA form, the CDR3 reads TGTGCCAGCAGTCTAACGGGGGCCGAAATTTCAGAGACCCAGTACTTC. This translates into CASSLTGAEISETQYF.

Notes on this clonotype: A clone one base away is much larger, so this may be a read error. This chain connects TRBV6-2 or TRBV6-3 to TRBJ1-6, with no clear D. CDR1 is MNHEY, CDR2 SVGEGT, per germline. This CDR3 comprises 15 residues. CDR3 DNA: TGTGACAGCAGTGAAAGTATAGGCGTAAATTCACCCCTCCACTTT. This gives the protein CDSSESIGVNSPLHF.

This chain joins TRBV6-1 and TRBJ2-2; a possible D gene is TRBD2 (6 bases). The CDR3 covers 16 residues. Deletions cut 8 bases from V and 0 bases from J, with 16 bases between. CDR1 and CDR2 (germline): MNHNS, SASEGT. The CDR3 reads CASDKRIAANTGELFF. CDR3 nucleotides: TGTGCCAGCGATAAGAGGATAGCGGCGAACACCGGGGAGCTGTTTTTT.

This chain uses TRBV19 with TRBJ2-7, with 7 bases that match TRBD2. CDR1 is LNHDA and CDR2 is SQIVND in the germline V gene (reference sequence). This CDR3 has 14 residues. V trimming: 5 bases; J trimming: 5 bases; junction bases outside the gene matches: 9. The CDR3 reads CASSRNSGFDEQYF. The CDR3 DNA reads TGTGCCAGTAGTCGTAATAGCGGGTTCGACGAGCAGTACTTC.

V gene TRBV20-1 combines with J gene TRBJ2-4; D remains ambiguous. The CDR3 has 16 amino acids. Trimming took off 0 bases at V and 0 bases at J, with 12 bases between the two ends. CDR1 and CDR2 (germline): DFQATT, SNEGSKA (reference sequence). The CDR3 reads CSAREGSTLAKNIQYF. The CDR3 DNA sequence: TGCAGTGCTAGAGAAGGCAGCACTTTAGCCAAAAACATTCAGTACTTC.

This clonotype occurred many times. V usage is TRBV12-3 or TRBV12-4 and J usage is TRBJ2-7, with D unclear. This CDR3 contains 11 residues. V lost 1 base, J lost 5 bases, and 3 bases lay in between. CDR3 loop: CASSLVDEQYF. The CDR3 DNA reads TGTGCCAGCAGTTTAGTGGACGAGCAGTACTTC.

The table lists this clonotype with a few counts. V is TRBV20-1 and J is TRBJ1-1; a weak D match, TRBD1 (6 bases). Germline V gene data show CDR1 as DFQATT and CDR2 as SNEGSKA (reference sequence). CDR3 size: 14 residues. Trimming removed 3 bases at V and 0 bases at J, with 11 bases between. The CDR3: CSASTGTMNTEAFF. The CDR3 DNA is TGCAGTGCTAGTACCGGGACAATGAACACTGAAGCTTTCTTT.

The rearrangement links TRBV27 to TRBJ2-7, with D possibly matching TRBD2 (5 bases). Germline values: CDR1 MNHEY, CDR2 SMNVEV (reference sequence). This CDR3 has 12 residues. Trimming left V 3 bases short and J 6 bases short, with 9 bases between. The CDR3 region is CASSFRAGEQYF. The CDR3 DNA follows: TGTGCCAGCAGTTTTCGGGCGGGCGAGCAGTACTTC.

To note about this clonotype: One end of the junction fails to match germline, which may point to a read error. This chain links TRBV7-2 with TRBJ1-1; perhaps TRBD1 as D (6 bases). The CDR3 is 15 residues long. Germline values: CDR1 SGHTA, CDR2 FQGNSA. The CDR3 here is CASSLIGRRGGEVFF. Here the CDR3 DNA reads TGTGCCAGCAGCTTAATCGGTCGTAGGGGGGGAGAAGTTTTCTTT. Full variable domain (outside the CDR3, taken from reference TRBV7-2 and TRBJ1-1): GAGVSQSPSNKVTEKGKDVELRCDPISGHTALYWYRQSLGQGLEFLIYFQGNSAPDKSGLPSDRFSAERTGGSVSTLTIQRTQQEDSAVYLCASSLIGRRGGEVFFGQGTRLTVV.

This rearrangement joins TRBV15 to TRBJ1-5; no clear D gene. V lost 0 bases and J lost 5, with 5 bases in between. CDR1 LNHNV and CDR2 YYDKDF come from the germline V gene (reference sequence). This CDR3 comprises 13 residues. Here the CDR3 reads CATSRDLYQPQHF. The CDR3 DNA follows: TGTGCCACCAGCAGAGATTTATATCAGCCCCAGCATTTT.

A few counts support this clonotype. The conserved phenylalanine or tryptophan is not found at the CDR3 terminus, so this likely reflects a read error. The genes are TRBV28 and TRBJ2-7, with 14 nucleotides matching TRBD2. J was trimmed by 4 bases and V by 10 bases; bases with no gene match: 6. The length of the CDR3 is 14 residues. Germline CDR1 and CDR2: MDHEN and SYDVKM. CDR3 loop: CATGGTSGSYEQYL. Written as DNA, the CDR3 is TGTGCCACCGGGGGGACTAGCGGGAGTTACGAGCAGTACCTC.

The V call is TRBV2, the J call TRBJ2-3; TRBD1 might be the D (6 bases). The CDR3 covers 16 residues. Trimming shortened V by 4 bases and J by 1 base, and 15 bases separated the two germline ends. In germline, CDR1 is SNHLY, CDR2 FYNNEI. This CDR3 is CASSANRALGTDTQYF. CDR3 DNA sequence: TGTGCCAGCAGTGCCAACAGGGCCCTAGGCACAGATACGCAGTATTTT. Filled out from reference TRBV2 and TRBJ2-3, the complete variable domain reads EPEVTQTPSHQVTQMGQEVILRCVPISNHLYFYWYRQILGQKVEFLVSFYNNEISEKSEIFDDQFSVERPDGSNFTLKIRSTKLEDSAMYFCASSANRALGTDTQYFGPGTRLTVL.

This clonotype was seen repeatedly, ten times or more. V is TRBV3-1 and J is TRBJ1-4; D is unclear. V gave up 1 base and J gave up 0 bases, with 12 bases separating them. Germline V CDR1 and CDR2: LGHDT, YNNKEL (reference sequence). CDR3 size: 17 residues. DNA of the CDR3: TGTGCCAGCAGCCAAGCTAGATTCGGTGCAACTAATGAAAAACTGTTTTTT. Translation gives CASSQARFGATNEKLFF. The full variable domain, with the rest looked up from reference TRBV3-1 and TRBJ1-4, is DTAVSQTPKYLVTQMGNDKSIKCEQNLGHDTMYWYKQDSKKFLKIMFSYNNKELIINETVPNRFSPKSPDKAHLNLHINSLELGDSAVYFCASSQARFGATNEKLFFGSGTQLSVL.

This clonotype was seen at least ten times. V gene TRBV15 combines with J gene TRBJ2-5; a weak D match, TRBD1 (5 bases). This CDR3 has 12 residues. Trimming removed 6 bases from V and 5 bases from J, with 10 bases in between. The V gene's germline CDR1 is LNHNV and CDR2 YYDKDF (reference sequence). The CDR3 region is CATSQGRETQYF. CDR3 bases: TGTGCCACCAGTCAGGGTCGGGAGACCCAGTACTTC.